Listed here are 24 T cell receptor beta chains from one sample, sequenced in a study of Tregs in tolerant kidney transplant recipients (dated by TCRdb to about 2019). The library relied on the immunoSEQ multiplex PCR assay. The source is immuneACCESS, and TCRdb retained only in-frame sequences with V and J called. Part of the clones is not carried over; for the studies checked, unresolved V genes explain less than half of this, and the remainder is unexplained. The sample has some 250,000 clones on record, about 80% of them singletons. The ten top clones hold roughly 0.67% of the sample. Sequenced input: CD4+ T cells from blood. These receptor sequences come from a human donor in good health.

In regard to this clone: Other DNA sequences from this sample encode an identical CDR3 as well. This chain uses TRBV19 with TRBJ1-1; D is unresolved. V shed 2 bases and J shed 1 base, with 11 bases lying between them. CDR3 length: 15 residues. Germline V gene lookup returns CDR1 LNHDA and CDR2 SQIVND (reference sequence). CDR3 sequence (DNA): TGTGCCAGTAGTATAATTGGATCGGGGAACACTGAAGCTTTCTTT. The encoded protein is CASSIIGSGNTEAFF.

This clone was seen a handful of times. The chain combines TRBV7-9 with TRBJ2-7, with TRBD2 matching 7 bases. V dropped 5 bases and J dropped 5; count of bases not matched to a gene: 9. This CDR3 region has 14 residues. Germline V gene sequence: CDR1 SEHNR, CDR2 FQNEAQ (reference sequence). The CDR3 here is CASSAGLRSHEQYF. The CDR3 region has the DNA TGTGCCAGCAGCGCGGGACTAAGATCACACGAGCAGTACTTC.

The sample holds a few counts of this clone. The chain joins TRBV7-9 to TRBJ2-1; D is unclear. Trimming cost V 5 bases and J 9 bases, with 14 bases left between them. Germline values: CDR1 SEHNR, CDR2 FQNEAQ (reference sequence). This CDR3 has 13 residues. In DNA form, the CDR3 reads TGTGCCAGCAGCGGCCAAAGCCTGGGTGAGCAGTTCTTC. As protein: CASSGQSLGEQFF.

The chain couples TRBV5-1 to TRBJ1-1, with D unresolved. CDR3 length: 14 residues. Trimming stripped 0 bases from V and 2 bases from J, with 8 bases between. The germline CDR1 and CDR2 sequences are SGHRS and YFSETQ. In nucleotides, the CDR3 is TGCGCCAGCAGCTTGGAGTTCGTAAACACTGAAGCTTTCTTT. This codes for CASSLEFVNTEAFF.

V is TRBV10-3 and J is TRBJ2-5, with 7 bases identical to TRBD1. Germline CDR1 ENHRY, CDR2 SYGVKD. The CDR3 sequence is 13 residues long. Trimming took 10 bases from V and 5 from J; bases not matched to a gene: 10. The CDR3 DNA reads as TGTGCCACTTCGCGACAGGGCGGGGAGACCCAGTACTTC. Its protein product is CATSRQGGETQYF.

DNA of the CDR3: TGTGCCAGCAGCTTACCCGGGACAGGGACCACCGGGGAGCTGTTTTTT. Its translation: CASSLPGTGTTGELFF. V and J are TRBV5-4 and TRBJ2-2; 9 bases line up with TRBD1. This CDR3 has 16 amino acids. The V and J ends lost 2 bases and 4 bases, in that order; junction bases with no gene match: 6. Germline CDR1 SGHNT, CDR2 YYREEE (reference sequence). Looking up the rest from reference TRBV5-4 and TRBJ2-2 gives the full variable domain: ETGVTQSPTHLIKTRGQQVTLRCSSQSGHNTVSWYQQALGQGPQFIFQYYREEENGRGNFPPRFSGLQFPNYSSELNVNALELDDSALYLCASSLPGTGTTGELFFGEGSRLTVL.

This clone was counted a single time. The sample contains more than one DNA sequence encoding this CDR3. This chain uses TRBV6-5 with TRBJ1-2; D is unresolved. Germline V gives CDR1 MNHEY, CDR2 SVGAGI. This CDR3 has 14 amino acids. Trimming shortened V by 6 bases and J by 4 bases, and 15 bases separated the two germline ends. The CDR3 loop is CASSYRDTTYGYTF. In nucleotides, the CDR3 is TGTGCCAGCAGCTACCGCGACACAACCTATGGCTACACCTTC.

The rearrangement uses TRBV7-6 and TRBJ2-1; TRBD2 matches at 7 bases. The CDR3 length is 14 residues. CDR1 is SGHVS, CDR2 FNYEAQ, per germline. The junction had 4 bases not matched to a gene; V was cut back by 3 bases and J by 5 bases. The CDR3 DNA sequence: TGTGCCAGCAGCTTGGGGACTATTGACAATGAGCAGTTCTTC. Translation: CASSLGTIDNEQFF. The entire variable domain, with the rest obtained from reference TRBV7-6 and TRBJ2-1, is as follows: GAGVSQSPRYKVTKRGQDVALRCDPISGHVSLYWYRQALGQGPEFLTYFNYEAQQDKSGLPNDRFSAERPEGSISTLTIQRTEQRDSAMYRCASSLGTIDNEQFFGPGTRLTVL.

V and J are TRBV7-3 and TRBJ2-2, with unresolved D. Germline lookup yields CDR1 SGHTA and CDR2 FQGTGA. The V and J ends lost 2 bases and 7 bases respectively, with 17 bases between them. This CDR3 region has 16 residues. The CDR3 spells CASSLGSDPRGGELFF. CDR3 DNA: TGTGCCAGCAGCTTAGGCTCTGACCCCAGAGGCGGGGAGCTGTTTTTT.

The chain is built from TRBV5-4 and TRBJ2-7; weak D call: TRBD2 (5 bases). The CDR3 runs 11 residues. Germline V gene lookup returns CDR1 SGHNT and CDR2 YYREEE (reference sequence). Trimming left V 3 bases short and J 7 bases short, with 8 bases between. Here the CDR3 reads CASSSRGEQYF. The CDR3 DNA reads as TGTGCCAGCAGCTCCCGAGGGGAGCAGTACTTC.

This clone occurred a few times. The genes are TRBV6-5 and TRBJ2-7; D is uncertain. The CDR3 is 13 residues long. Trimming took off 5 bases at V and 9 bases at J, with 17 bases between the two ends. Germline V gives CDR1 MNHEY, CDR2 SVGAGI. The CDR3 loop reads CASSNPESLGQYF. Written as DNA, the CDR3 is TGTGCCAGCAGTAACCCAGAGTCCCTTGGGCAGTACTTC.

A note on this clone: A read error may account for a junction end that differs from germline. The chain uses TRBV5-6 and TRBJ1-3; 11 bases are shared with TRBD1. Germline-derived CDR1 and CDR2 are SGHDT and YYEEEE. The CDR3 has 16 residues. The CDR3 loop is CASSYRTGGSVNTIYF. The CDR3 nucleotides read TGTGCCAGCAGCTACCGGACAGGGGGCTCTGTAAACACCATATATTTT.

This clone came up a few times. This chain links TRBV10-3 with TRBJ2-2; 10 bases align to TRBD2. This CDR3 comprises 16 residues. Germline trimming cut 6 bases from V and 2 bases from J; bases unmatched to any gene: 6. Germline V CDR1 and CDR2: ENHRY, SYGVKD. CDR3 coding DNA: TGTGCCATCAGGTCCCAACTAGCGGGAAACACCGGGGAGCTGTTTTTT. The encoded protein is CAIRSQLAGNTGELFF.

V and J are TRBV6-6 and TRBJ1-1; D not resolved. This CDR3 has 11 residues. Germline V gene sequence: CDR1 MNHNY, CDR2 SVGAGI (reference sequence). V was shortened by 4 bases and J by 1 base, with 1 base between the two germline ends. CDR3: CASSSNTEAFF. The CDR3 DNA follows: TGTGCCAGCAGTTCGAACACTGAAGCTTTCTTT.

The genes are TRBV2 and TRBJ1-5; TRBD1 might be the D (5 bases). Germline assignment: CDR1 SNHLY and CDR2 FYNNEI. Deletions cut 6 bases from V and 0 bases from J, with 9 bases between. This CDR3 contains 14 residues. CDR3 sequence reads: CASRPDSSNQPQHF. CDR3 nucleotide sequence: TGTGCCAGCAGACCCGACAGTAGCAATCAGCCCCAGCATTTT.

The chain couples TRBV10-3 to TRBJ2-5; D gene ambiguous. Trimming cost V 4 bases and J 1 base, with 10 bases left between them. CDR3 size: 14 residues. CDR1 is ENHRY and CDR2 is SYGVKD in the germline V gene. Here the CDR3 reads CAISGGRIQETQYF. The CDR3 coding sequence is TGTGCCATCAGTGGAGGACGTATCCAAGAGACCCAGTACTTC.

The rearrangement uses TRBV5-1 and TRBJ2-3; 8 bases map to TRBD1. Germline V gives CDR1 SGHRS, CDR2 YFSETQ. With 5 bases clipped from V and 6 bases from J, the junction kept 5 bases outside the gene matches. The CDR3 runs 13 residues. The CDR3 region has the DNA TGCGCCAGCAGGGCAGGGGGCCCCGATACGCAGTATTTT. Translated, it gives CASRAGGPDTQYF.

J is TRBJ2-7 and V is TRBV5-1; D unclear. Trimming shortened V by 1 base and J by 3 bases, and 14 bases separated the two germline ends. Germline CDR1 and CDR2: SGHRS and YFSETQ. The CDR3 consists of 15 residues. The CDR3 protein is CASSLTAGTSYEQYF. CDR3 sequence (DNA): TGCGCCAGCAGCTTGACAGCCGGTACAAGCTACGAGCAGTACTTC.

The chain is built from TRBV25-1 and TRBJ2-3, with a tentative D call TRBD1 (6 bases). The ends were cut back, 1 base at V and 0 bases at J, with 8 bases in the middle. From germline, CDR1 is MGHDK and CDR2 SYGVNS. The CDR3 totals 15 residues. The CDR3 loop is CASSESGQSTDTQYF. As DNA, the CDR3 is TGTGCCAGCAGTGAATCGGGACAAAGCACAGATACGCAGTATTTT.

This sequence joins TRBV30 and TRBJ1-3; no definite D call. CDR1 is GTSNPN, CDR2 SVGIG, per germline (reference sequence). Trimming pared 0 bases from V and 0 bases from J, leaving 6 bases between. The CDR3 extends over 14 amino acids. CDR3 bases: TGTGCCTGGAGTGTAACTGTCTCTGGAAACACCATATATTTT. Translation gives CAWSVTVSGNTIYF.

J is TRBJ1-1 and V is TRBV5-4; D remains ambiguous. The CDR3 is 13 amino acids. V lost 2 bases and J 5 bases, leaving 10 bases between the germline ends. Germline CDR1 is SGHNT and CDR2 is YYREEE (reference sequence). CDR3: CASSFWQATEAFF. In nucleotides, the CDR3 is TGTGCCAGCAGCTTTTGGCAAGCGACTGAAGCTTTCTTT.

V is TRBV10-1 and J is TRBJ2-2, with TRBD2 as a possible D gene (5 bases). This CDR3 contains 14 residues. Trimming shortened V by 4 bases and J by 4 bases, and 10 bases separated the two germline ends. Germline CDR1 WNHNN, CDR2 SYGVQD (reference sequence). CDR3 residues: CASSGPGSTGELFF. The CDR3 bases are TGCGCCAGCAGTGGACCTGGGAGCACCGGGGAGCTGTTTTTT.

J is TRBJ2-6 and V is TRBV12-5; no reliable D call. The CDR3 has 14 residues. The V gene's germline CDR1 is LGHNT and CDR2 FRNRAP. Trimming took 2 bases from V and 0 from J, leaving 2 bases between them. The CDR3 region has the DNA TGTGCTAGTGGTTTGCCCTCTGGGGCCAACGTCCTGACTTTC. Its translation is CASGLPSGANVLTF. Using reference TRBV12-5 and TRBJ2-6 for the parts outside the CDR3, the full variable domain is DARVTQTPRHKVTEMGQEVTMRCQPILGHNTVFWYRQTMMQGLELLAYFRNRAPLDDSGMPKDRFSAEMPDATLATLKIQPSEPRDSAVYFCASGLPSGANVLTFGAGSRLTVL.

This sequence joins TRBV6-5 and TRBJ2-2; D assignment may be TRBD1 or TRBD2 (5 bases each). Trimming pared 1 base from V and 6 bases from J, leaving 9 bases between. CDR3 length equals 14 residues. The germline CDR1 and CDR2 sequences are MNHEY and SVGAGI. The CDR3 nucleotides are TGTGCCAGCAGTTACTACCGGGGACCCGGGGAGCTGTTTTTT. It specifies CASSYYRGPGELFF.